Sequencing of this T cell receptor beta chain was carried out in a study of blood T cell repertoires in COVID-19. Study summary: Specimens from acute and convalescent COVID-19 originated in the United States, Italy and Spain. T cells, B-cell-depleted T cells, or PBMCs provided the cDNA or gDNA that served as material.

In the source study's methods: By means of reference gene primer amplification, nucleated cell counts were estimated. Measured with immunoSEQ multiplex PCR; TCRdb has only the in-frame clones, and not every one. V, J and clone size were drawn from that table, and D and trimming were deduced from the DNA. The table lists approximately 210,000 clones, more than 70% of them singletons, with less than 3.5% in the top ten. This CDR3 has 16 residues. V was trimmed by 0 bases and J by 0 bases, leaving 13 bases between them. Germline CDR1 and CDR2: SQVTM and ANQGSEA. Source material: peripheral blood. V and J are TRBV29-1 and TRBJ2-3, with D possibly TRBD1 on 5 matching bases. This sequence originates from a man in his forties or fifties with active or convalescent COVID-19. This CDR3 reads CSVEEPQGTSTDTQYF. The DNA of the CDR3 is TGCAGCGTTGAAGAACCGCAGGGTACTAGCACAGATACGCAGTATTTT.